The 18 T cell receptor beta chains given below trace back to one sample, sequenced in a study of T-cell memory formation after mild COVID-19. MiXCR was run by TCRdb on the 5' RACE reads, yielding one entry per CDR3 protein. The sample has 130,000 to 150,000 distinct CDR3 sequences; 6% to 7% are singletons. Sequenced material: PBMCs or a T cell subset sorted from them (not recorded which). The receptors stem from an adult woman who had mild COVID-19 (a few samples of this study predate the infection). Cell type and time point are not known.

This clonotype was recorded a few times. This sequence joins TRBV29-1 and TRBJ1-2; D is perhaps TRBD1 (6 bases). Germline CDR1 is SQVTM and CDR2 is ANQGSEA. The CDR3 is made up of 12 amino acids. The CDR3 is CTLYTGSDGYTF. In DNA form, the CDR3 reads TGCACCCTATATACAGGGTCTGATGGCTACACCTTC.

This clonotype was observed a handful of times. This chain joins TRBV21-1 and TRBJ1-1. TRBV21-1 is a pseudogene. This CDR3 region has 16 residues. CDR3 sequence reads: CASSKQGQSANTEAFF. The DNA of the CDR3 is TGTGCCAGCAGCAAACAAGGTCAGAGCGCGAACACTGAAGCTTTCTTT.

This clonotype has a handful of counts. The chain recombines TRBV12-3 or TRBV12-4 with TRBJ1-2; TRBD1 agrees at 7 bases. The CDR3 is 16 residues long. Trimming cost V 4 bases and J 5 bases; bases outside gene matches: 13. The CDR3 loop reads CASSSGRGGVSYGYTF. The DNA for the CDR3 is TGTGCCAGCAGTTCCGGTAGAGGGGGCGTTAGTTATGGCTACACCTTC.

This clonotype has ten or more counts. The chain is built from TRBV24-1 and TRBJ2-3; 10 bases are shared with TRBD2. Germline V gene sequence: CDR1 KGHDR, CDR2 SFDVKD. The CDR3 totals 17 residues. J was trimmed by 3 bases and V by 1 base; bases with no gene match: 6. The CDR3 region has the DNA TGTGCCACCAGTGATTTAACTAGCGGGGTTAAAACAGATACGCAGTATTTT. Residues: CATSDLTSGVKTDTQYF.

This clonotype appeared a few times. The chain employs TRBV29-1 and TRBJ1-1, with TRBD1 identical over 9 bases. J lost 1 base, V lost 6 bases, and 3 bases had no gene match. The CDR3 is 13 residues long. CDR1 and CDR2 from the germline V gene are SQVTM and ANQGSEA. In DNA, the CDR3 is TGCAGCGTAGAGGGACAGGGGAACACTGAAGCTTTCTTT. It specifies CSVEGQGNTEAFF.

This clonotype was seen ten or more times. This chain links TRBV5-1 with TRBJ2-1; D unclear. The germline V gene encodes CDR1 SGHRS and CDR2 YFSETQ. The length of the CDR3 is 15 residues. Trimming pared 4 bases from V and 1 base from J, leaving 12 bases between. CDR3 protein: CASSPEFSSYNEQFF. CDR3 in DNA: TGCGCCAGCAGCCCGGAATTTAGTTCCTACAATGAGCAGTTCTTC.

This clonotype occurred many times. V is TRBV5-1 and J is TRBJ2-7; D is uncertain. From germline, CDR1 is SGHRS and CDR2 YFSETQ. The length of the CDR3 is 15 residues. The V end lost 4 bases, the J end lost 0 bases, and 14 bases lay between the germline ends. The CDR3 reads CASSARTDPSYEQYF. The CDR3 coding sequence is TGCGCCAGCAGCGCAAGGACGGATCCCTCCTACGAGCAGTACTTC.

This clonotype was seen at least ten times. The V call is TRBV27, the J call TRBJ1-1; 9 bases are shared with TRBD1. Trimming cost V 10 bases and J 3 bases; bases outside gene matches: 15. The CDR3 loop spans 16 amino acids. In germline, CDR1 is MNHEY, CDR2 SMNVEV (reference sequence). The CDR3 coding sequence is TGTGCCACCTCTTCCCTACAGGGGGCTTTGGACACTGAAGCTTTCTTT. The encoded protein is CATSSLQGALDTEAFF.

The sample holds a few counts of this clonotype. The DNA for the CDR3 is TGTGCCAGCAGTTTAGGGACTAGCGGGAGAGGCACAGATACGCAGTATTTT. As protein: CASSLGTSGRGTDTQYF. The chain is built from TRBV12-3 or TRBV12-4 and TRBJ2-3; 13 bases match TRBD2. V shed 1 base, J shed 1 base, and the junction held 2 bases outside the gene matches. The length of the CDR3 is 17 residues.

There are many counts of this clonotype. The J gene is TRBJ1-6, the V gene TRBV3-1; D is unresolved. V was trimmed by 0 bases and J by 2 bases, leaving 2 bases between them. Germline loops: CDR1 LGHDT, CDR2 YNNKEL (reference sequence). This CDR3 spans 14 amino acids. CDR3 loop: CASSQDTYNSPLHF. DNA of the CDR3: TGTGCCAGCAGCCAAGACACCTATAATTCACCCCTCCACTTT.

Ten or more counts support this clonotype. V usage is TRBV29-1 and J usage is TRBJ2-1, with D possibly being TRBD1 (6 bases). The CDR3 runs 13 residues. Trimming pared 1 base from V and 6 bases from J, leaving 10 bases between. Germline V CDR1 and CDR2: SQVTM, ANQGSEA. In nucleotides, the CDR3 is TGCAGCGTTGAAGTCAACAGGGCCAATGAGCAGTTCTTC. Its protein product is CSVEVNRANEQFF.

This chain connects TRBV6-5 to TRBJ2-7, with 11 bases matching TRBD2. The CDR3 has 15 residues. Germline CDR1 MNHEY, CDR2 SVGAGI. Trimming at V came to 2 bases and at J to 2 bases, leaving 2 bases not matched to a gene. CDR3 protein: CASSYASGGTYEQYF. The CDR3 DNA follows: TGTGCCAGCAGTTACGCTAGCGGGGGGACCTACGAGCAGTACTTC.

V usage is TRBV20-1 and J usage is TRBJ2-1; TRBD2 aligns across 15 bases. J lost 10 bases, V lost 6 bases, and 7 bases had no gene match. The germline gives CDR1 DFQATT, CDR2 SNEGSKA (reference sequence). The CDR3 has 14 amino acids. The CDR3 is CSARSGTSGREQFF. Here the CDR3 DNA reads TGCAGTGCCAGGTCCGGGACTAGCGGGAGGGAGCAGTTCTTC.

This clonotype was seen more than once but under ten times. V usage is TRBV20-1 and J usage is TRBJ2-2; D is perhaps TRBD2 (6 bases). Looked up from germline, CDR1 is DFQATT and CDR2 is SNEGSKA (reference sequence). V shed 1 base and J shed 3 bases, with 9 bases lying between them. The CDR3 runs to 14 residues. CDR3 in DNA: TGCAGTGCTAGAGCTCGCGGGGACACCGGGGAGCTGTTTTTT. Its protein product is CSARARGDTGELFF.

This clonotype was detected a few times. The chain uses TRBV29-1 and TRBJ2-7, with D unclear. CDR1 SQVTM and CDR2 ANQGSEA come from the germline V gene. Trimming took off 6 bases at V and 8 bases at J, with 14 bases between the two ends. The CDR3 is 11 amino acids. As DNA, the CDR3 is TGCAGCGTCCTGCAAGGGTTCAAGCAGTACTTC. It encodes CSVLQGFKQYF.

The table lists this clonotype with many counts. The chain couples TRBV7-2 to TRBJ2-1; TRBD2 is a possible D gene (6 bases). Germline values: CDR1 SGHTA, CDR2 FQGNSA. The ends were cut back, 3 bases at V and 7 bases at J, with 16 bases in the middle. This CDR3 is built from 15 residues. The CDR3 reads CASSFTRDSGNEQFF. CDR3 DNA sequence: TGTGCCAGCAGCTTTACGCGGGATTCGGGGAATGAGCAGTTCTTC.

This clonotype was counted ten times or more. The chain has TRBV25-1 and TRBJ2-1, with TRBD1 matching over 11 bases. V shed 2 bases and J 9 bases; nucleotides not matched to a gene: 6. The CDR3 sequence is 15 residues long. Germline lookup yields CDR1 MGHDK and CDR2 SYGVNS. The CDR3 is CASSERGQGDGEQFF. CDR3 nucleotides: TGTGCCAGCAGTGAAAGGGGACAGGGGGACGGTGAGCAGTTCTTC.

The J gene is TRBJ1-4, the V gene TRBV20-1, with a possible D match to TRBD1 (6 bases). V lost 2 bases and J lost 13, with 11 bases in between. Germline CDR1 reads DFQATT; CDR2 reads SNEGSKA (reference sequence). The CDR3 spans 11 residues. For the CDR3, the DNA is TGCAGTGCTAGATTGGAGGACAGACTGTTTTTT. This gives the protein CSARLEDRLFF.